This T cell receptor (beta chain) appears in the sequencing data of a study of T cell responses to AZD1222 COVID-19 vaccine. Study outcomes and limitations: Without day 14 samples, only post-peak T cell repertoires were studied. There were vaccine-associated CD4 TCRs across spike, dominant at 160-218 and 743-854. Elevations in Spike-specific TCR breadth and depth followed administration of two AZD1222 doses.

V lost 6 bases and J lost 4; bases outside the gene matches: 9. This CDR3 contains 15 residues. CDR1 is SQVTM and CDR2 is ANQGSEA in the germline V gene. This table comes from immunoSEQ multiplex PCR, and its TCRdb copy is limited to in-frame clones, with some not included. The sample lists around 150,000 clones, approximately 88% occurring once. For this clone: The antigen remains unidentified.

The TCR sequence derives from an adult in good health. The material was peripheral blood, obtained on day 0 of MenACWY control vaccination. The rearrangement uses TRBV29-1 and TRBJ2-2, with 9 bases identical to TRBD1. Written as DNA, the CDR3 is TGCAGCGTCCTCGCCGGGACAGGGTCCACCGGGGAGCTGTTTTTT. It codes for CSVLAGTGSTGELFF.